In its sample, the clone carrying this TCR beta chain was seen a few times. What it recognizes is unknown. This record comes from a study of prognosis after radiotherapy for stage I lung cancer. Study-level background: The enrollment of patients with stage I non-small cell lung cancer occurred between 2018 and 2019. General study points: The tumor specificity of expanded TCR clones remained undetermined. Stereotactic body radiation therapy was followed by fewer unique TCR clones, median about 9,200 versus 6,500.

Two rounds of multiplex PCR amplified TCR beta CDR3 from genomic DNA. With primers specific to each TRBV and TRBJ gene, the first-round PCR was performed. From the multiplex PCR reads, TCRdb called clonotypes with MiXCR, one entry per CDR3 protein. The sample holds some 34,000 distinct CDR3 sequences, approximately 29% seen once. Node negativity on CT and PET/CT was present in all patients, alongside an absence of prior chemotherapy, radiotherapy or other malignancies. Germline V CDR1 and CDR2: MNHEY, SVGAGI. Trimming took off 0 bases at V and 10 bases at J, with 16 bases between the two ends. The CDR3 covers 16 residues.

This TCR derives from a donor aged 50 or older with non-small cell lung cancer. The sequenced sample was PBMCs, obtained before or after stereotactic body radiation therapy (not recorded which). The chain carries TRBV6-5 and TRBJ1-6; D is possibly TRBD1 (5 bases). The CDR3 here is CASSYSTGAETSPLHF. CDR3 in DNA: TGTGCCAGCAGTTACTCGACTGGGGCTGAAACCTCACCCCTCCACTTT.